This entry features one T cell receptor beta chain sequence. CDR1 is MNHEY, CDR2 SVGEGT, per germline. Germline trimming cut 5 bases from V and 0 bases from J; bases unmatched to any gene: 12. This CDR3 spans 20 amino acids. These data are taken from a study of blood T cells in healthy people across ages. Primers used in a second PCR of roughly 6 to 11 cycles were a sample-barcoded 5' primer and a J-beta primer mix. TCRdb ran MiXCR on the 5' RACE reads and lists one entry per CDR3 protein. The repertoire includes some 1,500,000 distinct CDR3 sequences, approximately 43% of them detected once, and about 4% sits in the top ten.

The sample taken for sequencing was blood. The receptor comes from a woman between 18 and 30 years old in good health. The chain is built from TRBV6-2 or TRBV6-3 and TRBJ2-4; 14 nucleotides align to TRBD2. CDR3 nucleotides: TGTGCCAGCAGTCCCGGGACTAGCGGGAGCCGGGGCCTAGCCAAAAACATTCAGTACTTC. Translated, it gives CASSPGTSGSRGLAKNIQYF.